The subject of this entry is one T cell receptor beta chain. No antigen is known for it. Germline V lookup: CDR1 GTSNPN, CDR2 SVGIG (reference sequence). This CDR3 region has 15 residues. The junction had 7 bases not matched to a gene; V was cut back by 3 bases and J by 2 bases. The entry originates in a study of beta chain features in type 1 diabetes. Study at large: Sorted cells examined across all samples numbered more than 100 million.

Of the isolated RNA, all was reverse transcribed, and so the sequenced material was expressed TCRB transcripts. TCRdb's table, derived via immunoSEQ multiplex PCR, lists solely in-frame clones and lacks some. The sample contains about 150,000 clones, around an eighth of which appear only once. Study-wide results and limits: Type 1 diabetes patients had TCRB CDR3s that were shorter (moderately but significantly so) in all four CD4+ subsets.

This TCR was recovered from a man aged 18 to 29 with type 1 diabetes. Sequences were obtained from central memory CD4+ T cells from blood. The chain uses TRBV30 and TRBJ2-5; 9 nucleotides agree with TRBD2. The CDR3 bases are TGTGCCTGGAGCCCAATAGCGGGGGCTCAAGAGACCCAGTACTTC. Protein: CAWSPIAGAQETQYF.